Sequencing of this T cell receptor beta chain was carried out in a study of shared clonotypes between healthy human individuals. Findings and caveats of the study: Generally, naive subsets came out with larger estimated richness than memory subsets. When compared with the clonotypes that were shared by all four sorted-subset donors, the non-shared clonotypes turned out to have lower generation probabilities. Between a few donors, naive CD4 clonotypes were shared at a level of approximately 5%.

This CDR3 comprises 14 residues. V dropped 1 base and J dropped 7 bases, with 13 bases sitting between them. The germline V gene has CDR1 SGHAT and CDR2 FQNNGV. Remarks on this clone: No antigen is known for it.

Repertoires were generated with immunoSEQ multiplex PCR, while TCRdb's copy carries only in-frame clones and drops some. The repertoire holds about 2.4 million clones, with approximately 94% as singletons. The TCR was taken from a man younger than 30 in good health. The chain carries TRBV11-2 and TRBJ2-5; D is uncertain. Sequenced input: naive CD4+ T cells sorted from blood. Subset meaning: CD45RA+ positively selected. CDR3 coding DNA: TGTGCCAGCAGCTTAGTAGACTCGACGGGGACCCAGTACTTC. It yields the protein CASSLVDSTGTQYF.